Given below is one T cell receptor beta chain in context. Original handling: Reference gene primer amplification gave nucleated cell count estimates. The protocol was immunoSEQ multiplex PCR, while the TCRdb copy is restricted to in-frame clones and leaves out a portion. Clone size and the V and J calls come from that table; the DNA yielded D and trimming. This table has under 250,000 clones, around nine tenths appearing once. The sample comes from a study of blood T cell repertoires in COVID-19. Background on the study: Sources were T cells, B-cell-depleted T cells, or PBMCs; the material itself was cDNA or gDNA.

Trimming left V 3 bases short and J 3 bases short, with 17 bases between. The CDR3 is 15 amino acids. Germline V gene lookup returns CDR1 DFQATT and CDR2 SNEGSKA (reference sequence). Sequencing used peripheral blood. The rearrangement joins TRBV20-1 to TRBJ1-2; no clear D. The sequence came from a woman in her 70s with active or convalescent COVID-19. CDR3 region: CSASPPRGFDYGYTF. Written as DNA, the CDR3 is TGCAGTGCTAGTCCTCCGCGGGGTTTTGACTATGGCTACACCTTC.